Each of the 11 T cell receptor beta chains below was sequenced from the same sample in a study of regulatory T cells in long-lasting Graves disease. Time point: newly diagnosed GD, antithyroid drugs for less than 3 months. Construction of the TCR library relied on RNA isolated from PBMCs. The TCR beta library used iRepertoire HTBI primers with Arm-PCR amplification of CDR3. Using its own MiXCR run on the multiplex PCR reads, TCRdb lists one record per CDR3 protein. The sample comprises about 370,000 distinct CDR3 sequences, 15% to 19% of which are singletons, and 22% rests with the top ten. The material was peripheral blood mononuclear cells (PBMCs), obtained at new diagnosis, from a patient treated with antithyroid drugs. The receptors originated from a female donor with Graves disease.

In DNA form, the CDR3 reads TGTGCCAGCAGCAACAAGAGGGGTAGCTCCTACAATGAGCAGTTCTTC. Translating gives CASSNKRGSSYNEQFF. This sequence joins TRBV9 and TRBJ2-1, with D possibly called TRBD1 or TRBD2 (5 bases each). This CDR3 has 16 amino acids. Germline V gives CDR1 SGDLS, CDR2 YYNGEE. The ends were cut back, 4 bases at V and 0 bases at J, with 14 bases in the middle. The complete variable domain, with remaining parts taken from reference TRBV9 and TRBJ2-1, reads DSGVTQTPKHLITATGQRVTLRCSPRSGDLSVYWYQQSLDQGLQFLIQYYNGEERAKGNILERFSAQQFPDLHSELNLSSLELGDSALYFCASSNKRGSSYNEQFFGPGTRLTVL.

This clonotype was found many times. V and J are TRBV4-1 and TRBJ1-5; D might be TRBD1 (6 bases). Per germline, CDR1 MGHRA and CDR2 YSYEKL. Between the trimmed V and J ends, which lost 2 bases and 3 bases, there was a span of 8 bases. The CDR3 runs to 14 residues. CDR3 region: CASSQRTVNQPQHF. CDR3 in DNA: TGCGCCAGCAGCCAAAGGACAGTCAATCAGCCCCAGCATTTT.

This clonotype has ten or more counts. V and J are TRBV6-5 and TRBJ2-1, with 12 bases lining up with TRBD2. The CDR3 runs 18 residues. Germline CDR1 reads MNHEY; CDR2 reads SVGAGI. V was pared by 0 bases and J by 3 bases, with 6 bases of the junction left unmatched. This chain's CDR3 is CASSYSTSGGLHYNEQFF. CDR3 DNA sequence: TGTGCCAGCAGTTACTCGACTAGCGGGGGCCTACACTACAATGAGCAGTTCTTC.

V and J are TRBV7-8 and TRBJ2-3, with 12 bases lining up with TRBD2. Germline V lookup: CDR1 SGHVS, CDR2 FQNEAQ. This CDR3 region has 18 residues. The V gene end was trimmed by 5 bases and the J gene end by 2 bases; junction bases not matched to a gene: 11. This CDR3 reads CASSPGLAGSGYTDTQYF. DNA of the CDR3: TGTGCCAGCAGCCCGGGACTAGCGGGTTCAGGCTACACAGATACGCAGTATTTT.

This clonotype was recorded at least ten times. One end of the junction fails to match germline, which may point to a read error. The chain has TRBV2 and TRBJ1-5; no reliable D call. The CDR3 is 15 amino acids. Germline lookup yields CDR1 SNHLY and CDR2 FYNNEI. The CDR3: CASSEGTISSQPQHF. CDR3 DNA: TGTGCCAGCAGTGAAGGGACCATTAGCAGTCAGCCCCAGCATTTT.

This clonotype was seen ten or more times. V usage is TRBV20-1 and J usage is TRBJ2-1, with TRBD2 identical over 7 bases. With V trimmed by 3 bases and J by 10 bases, 3 bases remained unmatched. The length of the CDR3 is 11 residues. Germline V gene lookup returns CDR1 DFQATT and CDR2 SNEGSKA (reference sequence). CDR3 DNA: TGCAGTGCTAGCGGCGGGAGCGAGCAGTTCTTC. This gives the protein CSASGGSEQFF.

This clonotype was seen repeatedly, ten times or more. The chain has TRBV5-5 and TRBJ1-1; D remains unclear. CDR3 size: 12 residues. The germline V gene has CDR1 SGHKS and CDR2 YYEKEE (reference sequence). Trimming took off 4 bases at V and 5 bases at J, with 9 bases between the two ends. CDR3 in DNA: TGTGCCAGCAGCATGGTAAGGACTGAAGCTTTCTTT. It yields the protein CASSMVRTEAFF. The whole variable domain, remainder taken from reference TRBV5-5 and TRBJ1-1, is DAGVTQSPTHLIKTRGQQVTLRCSPISGHKSVSWYQQVLGQGPQFIFQYYEKEERGRGNFPDRFSARQFPNYSSELNVNALLLGDSALYLCASSMVRTEAFFGQGTRLTVV.

This clonotype was counted many times. J is TRBJ2-7 and V is TRBV20-1, with D possibly being TRBD1 or TRBD2 (5 bases each). CDR3 length: 15 amino acids. The V gene's germline CDR1 is DFQATT and CDR2 SNEGSKA (reference sequence). Trimming removed 6 bases at V and 3 bases at J, with 21 bases between. In DNA form, the CDR3 reads TGCAGTGCCCAAAGACGGGGACGGGGCCACTACGAGCAGTACTTC. Translation gives CSAQRRGRGHYEQYF.

This clonotype was seen many times. CDR3 DNA: TGTGCCAGCAGTTTGAATTTCGGGGGGGCAACCGGGGAGCTGTTTTTT. Its translation is CASSLNFGGATGELFF. The genes are TRBV12-3 or TRBV12-4 and TRBJ2-2; 8 nucleotides line up with TRBD2. This CDR3 is built from 16 residues. Unmatched junction bases numbered 8, after V lost 3 bases and J lost 5 bases.

The V gene is TRBV9, the J gene TRBJ2-5; 8 positions agree with TRBD2. V was clipped by 3 bases and J by 3 bases; unmatched bases: 7. The germline V gene has CDR1 SGDLS and CDR2 YYNGEE. This CDR3 contains 15 residues. The DNA for the CDR3 is TGTGCCAGCAGCGCGGGAGGGTATTACGAAGAGACCCAGTACTTC. It is translated as CASSAGGYYEETQYF.

This clonotype was counted many times. In nucleotides, the CDR3 is TGTGCCAGCAGTTTCGAACCGACAGGACTCTATGGCTACACCTTC. Translating it yields CASSFEPTGLYGYTF. This chain connects TRBV27 to TRBJ1-2; D perhaps matches TRBD1 (6 bases). Germline V CDR1 and CDR2: MNHEY, SMNVEV (reference sequence). V was trimmed by 3 bases and J by 4 bases, leaving 15 bases between them. This CDR3 has 15 residues.